What follows are 30 T cell receptor beta chains derived from one specimen sequenced in a study of beta chain features in type 1 diabetes. Study-level results: TCRB CDR3s were moderately but significantly shorter in Type 1 diabetes patients in all four CD4+ subsets.

The investigators reverse transcribed all of the isolated RNA, so they sequenced expressed TCRB transcripts. Assay used: immunoSEQ multiplex PCR; TCRdb lists only in-frame clones, some missing. This table has some 150,000 clones, 9% to 10% appearing once. These TCRs are of unknown antigen specificity. The sequencing sample was made of central memory CD4+ T cells from blood. These receptors originate from a woman aged 25 to 45 with type 1 diabetes.

On this clone itself: One end of the junction does not line up with germline, which may come from a read error. The chain recombines TRBV10-2 with TRBJ2-7; a weak D match, TRBD2 (6 bases). The CDR3 is 13 residues long. Per germline, CDR1 WSHSY and CDR2 SAAADI. CDR3 sequence reads: CASSESTRASDRF. CDR3 bases: TGCGCCAGCAGTGAGTCGACTCGGGCTAGCGATCGCTTC.

This clone appeared a few times. Other DNA sequences from this sample encode an identical CDR3 as well. The chain employs TRBV5-4 and TRBJ2-2, with TRBD2 matching over 7 bases. The J segment lost 0 bases and the V segment lost 0 bases, leaving 2 bases of the junction unmatched. The CDR3 covers 16 residues. CDR1 and CDR2 from the germline V gene are SGHNT and YYREEE (reference sequence). The CDR3 region is CASSLGTRPNTGELFF. The CDR3, as DNA: TGTGCCAGCAGCTTGGGGACTAGACCGAACACCGGGGAGCTGTTTTTT.

This clone was picked up many times. V gene TRBV29-1 combines with J gene TRBJ1-1; no definite D call. The CDR3 totals 12 residues. With 4 bases removed from V and 1 base from J, the gap between germline ends came to 7 bases. Germline CDR1 and CDR2: SQVTM and ANQGSEA. The CDR3, as DNA: TGCAGCGTTGGGGCAGCGAACACTGAAGCTTTCTTT. Amino acids: CSVGAANTEAFF.

The J gene is TRBJ1-2, the V gene TRBV10-3; D may be TRBD1 (5 bases). V was trimmed by 6 bases and J by 5 bases, leaving 13 bases between them. This CDR3 region has 13 residues. The V gene's germline CDR1 is ENHRY and CDR2 SYGVKD. For the CDR3, the DNA is TGTGCCATCAGAGCCATCGGGGGGTATGGCTACACCTTC. This gives the protein CAIRAIGGYGYTF.

This clone was seen a handful of times. The gene calls are TRBV28 and TRBJ2-5, with D perhaps matching TRBD1 (6 bases). The DNA end is a closer match to TRBJ2-7, so the J assignment may be wrong. CDR1 is MDHEN and CDR2 is SYDVKM in the germline V gene. The CDR3 length is 15 residues. This CDR3 is CASSLSAGQTYEQYF. CDR3 DNA sequence: TGTGCCAGCAGCCTCTCTGCCGGACAGACCTACGAGCAGTACTTC.

The chain uses TRBV9 and TRBJ1-4; D ambiguous. Germline V gene lookup returns CDR1 SGDLS and CDR2 YYNGEE. The CDR3 spans 14 residues. Trimming removed 4 bases at V and 11 bases at J, with 18 bases between. The CDR3 sequence: CASSPIIEGGKLFF. The CDR3 region has the DNA TGTGCCAGCAGCCCCATTATAGAAGGAGGGAAACTGTTTTTT.

V and J are TRBV11-3 and TRBJ2-1, with 7 bases identical to TRBD1. V was clipped by 10 bases and J by 2 bases; unmatched bases: 8. The CDR3 has 14 residues. Germline V gene sequence: CDR1 SGHNT, CDR2 YENEEA. The CDR3 DNA sequence: TGTGCCACCACGACAGGGCAGACCTACAATGAGCAGTTCTTC. It codes for CATTTGQTYNEQFF.

Many counts were recorded for this clone. The rearrangement uses TRBV6-6 and TRBJ2-5, with no clear D. The CDR3 extends over 13 amino acids. Germline CDR1 and CDR2: MNHNY and SVGAGI (reference sequence). With 2 bases removed from V and 3 bases from J, the gap between germline ends came to 7 bases. Here the CDR3 reads CASSYPSEETQYF. The DNA for the CDR3 is TGTGCCAGCAGTTACCCCAGCGAAGAGACCCAGTACTTC.

V usage is TRBV15 and J usage is TRBJ1-3, with 10 positions matching TRBD1. Trimming took 3 bases from V and 0 from J; bases not matched to a gene: 2. The CDR3 covers 16 residues. The germline CDR1 and CDR2 sequences are LNHNV and YYDKDF (reference sequence). CDR3 sequence reads: CATSSRTGGSGNTIYF. The DNA for the CDR3 is TGTGCCACCAGCAGTAGGACAGGGGGCTCTGGAAACACCATATATTTT.

This clone was seen a handful of times. V is TRBV29-1 and J is TRBJ1-1; 8 nucleotides match TRBD1. CDR1 is SQVTM and CDR2 is ANQGSEA in the germline V gene. V dropped 1 base and J dropped 5; count of bases not matched to a gene: 6. The CDR3 totals 14 residues. The CDR3 bases are TGCAGCGTTGAAGCAGGGGGCAGCAGGACTGAAGCTTTCTTT. Its protein product is CSVEAGGSRTEAFF.

The rearrangement uses TRBV11-2 and TRBJ2-1, with 8 bases fitting TRBD2. Germline lookup yields CDR1 SGHAT and CDR2 FQNNGV. Unmatched junction bases numbered 2, after V lost 1 base and J lost 0 bases. The CDR3 spans 16 residues. CDR3 DNA: TGTGCCAGCAGCTTAGTGGCGGGAGGCTCCTACAATGAGCAGTTCTTC. This codes for CASSLVAGGSYNEQFF.

The gene calls are TRBV10-3 and TRBJ1-2; 8 bases match TRBD1. The CDR3 contains 15 residues. The germline CDR1 and CDR2 sequences are ENHRY and SYGVKD. J was trimmed by 8 bases and V by 4 bases; bases with no gene match: 12. CDR3 amino acids: CAISGPQGAAEGYTF. The DNA of the CDR3 is TGTGCCATCAGTGGACCCCAGGGGGCCGCGGAAGGCTACACCTTC.

The chain joins TRBV7-9 to TRBJ1-4; D possibly corresponds to TRBD1 (5 bases). Looked up from germline, CDR1 is SEHNR and CDR2 is FQNEAQ (reference sequence). This CDR3 is 15 amino acids long. V was cut by 5 bases and J by 4 bases, with 14 bases left in between. The chain's CDR3 is CASSQNGGVNEKLFF. The CDR3 DNA sequence: TGTGCCAGCAGCCAAAACGGGGGAGTTAATGAAAAACTGTTTTTT. The full variable domain, with the rest looked up from reference TRBV7-9 and TRBJ1-4, is DTGVSQNPRHKITKRGQNVTFRCDPISEHNRLYWYRQTLGQGPEFLTYFQNEAQLEKSRLLSDRFSAERPKGSFSTLEIQRTEQGDSAMYLCASSQNGGVNEKLFFGSGTQLSVL.

This sequence joins TRBV28 and TRBJ1-2, with 7 bases matching TRBD1. From germline, CDR1 is MDHEN and CDR2 SYDVKM. The CDR3 contains 15 residues. V gave up 5 bases and J gave up 3 bases; unmatched junction bases: 9. CDR3: CASSTNRGGDYGYTF. Written as DNA, the CDR3 is TGTGCCAGCAGTACCAACAGGGGCGGGGACTATGGCTACACCTTC.

This clone was observed a few times. The chain employs TRBV2 and TRBJ1-4, with TRBD1 as a possible D gene (5 bases). The CDR3 extends over 16 amino acids. CDR1 and CDR2 (germline): SNHLY, FYNNEI. Trimming removed 2 bases from V and 5 bases from J, with 15 bases in between. The CDR3, as DNA: TGTGCCAGCAGTGAAAGTATATACAGGTTGAATGAAAAACTGTTTTTT. Its translation: CASSESIYRLNEKLFF.

This clone was detected a few times. This chain joins TRBV6-1 and TRBJ2-6; no clear D gene. Trimming shortened V by 7 bases and J by 3 bases, and 4 bases separated the two germline ends. CDR3 length equals 12 residues. Germline V gene lookup returns CDR1 MNHNS and CDR2 SASEGT. The CDR3 spells CASIYGANVLTF. The CDR3 DNA follows: TGTGCCAGCATCTATGGGGCCAACGTCCTGACTTTC.

This clone was recorded a few times. The chain joins TRBV6-5 to TRBJ1-2; D remains ambiguous. The length of the CDR3 is 15 residues. The germline V gene encodes CDR1 MNHEY and CDR2 SVGAGI. Trimming removed 6 bases at V and 4 bases at J, with 18 bases between. CDR3 sequence: CASSSSGGTVYGYTF. CDR3 nucleotide sequence: TGTGCCAGCAGCTCCTCGGGAGGTACAGTCTATGGCTACACCTTC.

This clone was seen only a few times. This chain connects TRBV5-1 to TRBJ1-5; tentative D call: TRBD1 (5 bases). Germline V gene data show CDR1 as SGHRS and CDR2 as YFSETQ. CDR3 length: 13 amino acids. V lost 3 bases and J lost 7, with 11 bases in between. CDR3 sequence (DNA): TGCGCCAGCAGCTCGGATGCAGGGCAGCCCCAGCATTTT. Translation gives CASSSDAGQPQHF.

This clone was seen only a few times. The V gene is TRBV28, the J gene TRBJ2-7, with 7 nucleotides matching TRBD1. The trim removed 6 bases at V and 3 bases at J, leaving 8 bases unmatched. Germline lookup yields CDR1 MDHEN and CDR2 SYDVKM. This CDR3 contains 14 residues. The CDR3: CASSRTGTVYEQYF. The CDR3 DNA reads as TGTGCCAGCAGCCGGACCGGGACAGTCTACGAGCAGTACTTC.

This clone came up a few times. This chain links TRBV9 with TRBJ2-7, with D possibly being TRBD2 (6 bases). The CDR3 is made up of 14 amino acids. V was trimmed by 6 bases and J by 3 bases, leaving 16 bases between them. Germline V lookup: CDR1 SGDLS, CDR2 YYNGEE. The CDR3 spells CASTPGVGGYEQYF. CDR3 in DNA: TGTGCCAGCACCCCGGGAGTCGGTGGCTACGAGCAGTACTTC. Full variable domain (rest looked up from reference TRBV9 and TRBJ2-7): DSGVTQTPKHLITATGQRVTLRCSPRSGDLSVYWYQQSLDQGLQFLIQYYNGEERAKGNILERFSAQQFPDLHSELNLSSLELGDSALYFCASTPGVGGYEQYFGPGTRLTVT.

V gene TRBV29-1 combines with J gene TRBJ2-5, with 7 bases fitting TRBD1. The germline gives CDR1 SQVTM, CDR2 ANQGSEA. The CDR3 is 16 amino acids. J lost 0 bases, V lost 3 bases, and 10 bases had no gene match. As DNA, the CDR3 is TGCAGCGTTGATGGCGGACAGGAGACGTACCAAGAGACCCAGTACTTC. It codes for CSVDGGQETYQETQYF.

This chain connects TRBV6-6 to TRBJ2-7; 10 bases match TRBD2. This CDR3 is built from 16 residues. Germline V CDR1 and CDR2: MNHNY, SVGAGI (reference sequence). J was trimmed by 0 bases and V by 2 bases; bases with no gene match: 4. The CDR3: CASSYNGTSASYEQYF. Written as DNA, the CDR3 is TGTGCCAGCAGTTACAACGGGACTAGCGCCTCCTACGAGCAGTACTTC.

The chain recombines TRBV5-4 with TRBJ1-1; D is possibly TRBD1 (6 bases). V gave up 4 bases and J gave up 2 bases, with 12 bases separating them. CDR3 length equals 14 residues. CDR1 is SGHNT and CDR2 is YYREEE in the germline V gene (reference sequence). CDR3 bases: TGTGCCAGCAGCGGGACAAACCCAAACACTGAAGCTTTCTTT. The encoded protein is CASSGTNPNTEAFF.

This chain uses TRBV2 with TRBJ1-5; D may be TRBD1 (5 bases). The CDR3 loop spans 13 amino acids. Germline values: CDR1 SNHLY, CDR2 FYNNEI. Trimming removed 8 bases from V and 7 bases from J, with 15 bases in between. The CDR3 DNA reads as TGTGCCAGCCTGAGTCAGGGAGGCCAGCCCCAGCATTTT. This codes for CASLSQGGQPQHF.

The V and J genes are TRBV4-2 and TRBJ1-5; D not certain. Trimming shortened V by 0 bases and J by 3 bases, and 9 bases separated the two germline ends. CDR1 LGHNA and CDR2 YNFKEQ come from the germline V gene. The CDR3 is made up of 15 amino acids. CDR3 bases: TGTGCCAGCAGCCAAGATGGGCAGTTCAATCAGCCCCAGCATTTT. Residues: CASSQDGQFNQPQHF.

The table lists this clone with a few counts. This chain connects TRBV29-1 to TRBJ2-7; weak D call: TRBD2 (5 bases). Germline lookup yields CDR1 SQVTM and CDR2 ANQGSEA. The V gene lost 4 bases and the J gene lost 2 bases, with 21 bases spanning the gap. The CDR3 spans 16 residues. The CDR3 region is CSVVMFATGSPYEQYF. The CDR3 DNA sequence: TGCAGCGTTGTGATGTTCGCCACTGGGAGCCCCTACGAGCAGTACTTC.

The gene calls are TRBV7-9 and TRBJ1-2, with D possibly TRBD1 on 5 matching bases. V lost 5 bases, J lost 2 bases, and 12 bases lay in between. The CDR3 length is 14 residues. The germline V gene has CDR1 SEHNR and CDR2 FQNEAQ (reference sequence). Here the CDR3 DNA reads TGTGCCAGCAGCCCGAGTTGGGGCAACTATGGCTACACCTTC. It specifies CASSPSWGNYGYTF. Using reference TRBV7-9 and TRBJ1-2 for the parts outside the CDR3, the full variable domain is DTGVSQNPRHKITKRGQNVTFRCDPISEHNRLYWYRQTLGQGPEFLTYFQNEAQLEKSRLLSDRFSAERPKGSFSTLEIQRTEQGDSAMYLCASSPSWGNYGYTFGSGTRLTVV.

The chain has TRBV7-3 and TRBJ1-1; D perhaps matches TRBD1 (5 bases). This CDR3 spans 13 amino acids. Germline assignment: CDR1 SGHTA and CDR2 FQGTGA. V lost 5 bases and J lost 3, with 10 bases in between. The CDR3 nucleotides are TGTGCCAGCAGCCTGGGGGAGGACACTGAAGCTTTCTTT. As protein: CASSLGEDTEAFF.

In its sample, this clone was seen a few times. This chain uses TRBV7-2 with TRBJ2-1; D uncertain. Germline lookup yields CDR1 SGHTA and CDR2 FQGNSA. CDR3 size: 15 residues. The germline V and J ends were trimmed by 2 bases and 2 bases, with 10 bases remaining between them. CDR3 protein: CASSLTARPYNEQFF. The CDR3 nucleotides are TGTGCCAGCAGCTTAACCGCGCGTCCCTACAATGAGCAGTTCTTC.

This clone has just a few counts. This chain joins TRBV18 and TRBJ2-7, with a weak D call TRBD2 (6 bases). Germline V gene data show CDR1 as KGHSH and CDR2 as LQKENI. Trimming removed 0 bases at V and 2 bases at J, with 14 bases between. The CDR3 has 16 amino acids. The CDR3 spells CASSPPGGPVTYEQYF. The DNA for the CDR3 is TGTGCCAGCTCACCACCGGGGGGTCCTGTCACCTACGAGCAGTACTTC.